The present T cell receptor beta chain was sequenced within a study of blood T cell repertoires in COVID-19. Overall study: Samples taken during acute and convalescent COVID-19 were collected in the United States, Italy and Spain. Sources were T cells, B-cell-depleted T cells, or PBMCs; the material itself was cDNA or gDNA.

In the study's own analysis: Nucleated cell counts were estimated from reference gene primer amplification. The method was immunoSEQ multiplex PCR; TCRdb's version includes in-frame clones alone and lacks a portion of them. From that table come the V and J calls and clone size; the DNA was used to work out D and trimming. The sample includes approximately 92,000 clones, 70% to 90% seen only once; the top ten take 13%. There are 16 residues in the CDR3. Germline V CDR1 and CDR2: MGHRA, YSYEKL. Trimming left V 1 base short and J 4 bases short, with 17 bases between. This clone was seen more than once but under ten times.

Sequenced material: peripheral blood. This rearrangement joins TRBV4-1 to TRBJ2-7, with a tentative D call TRBD2 (6 bases). The TCR comes from a woman aged 60-75 years in a cohort sampled during active or convalescent COVID-19. CDR3 DNA sequence: TGCGCCAGCAGCCAAGTGAGTCCAGGGAGCGGGTACGAGCAGTACTTC. Its protein is CASSQVSPGSGYEQYF.